One and the same sample provided the 2 T cell receptor beta chains below, sequenced in a study of cytomegalovirus exposure and HLA in healthy donors. PCR employed 60 Vbeta and 13 Jbeta primers. Data came from immunoSEQ multiplex PCR; TCRdb stores just in-frame clones and leaves some out. Of about 92,000 clones in the sample, 55% to 75% were seen once. The sample comprised PBMCs. Source of these receptors: a man between 45 and 60 years old in good health and CMV-seronegative.

The chain links TRBV27 to TRBJ1-6; 8 positions agree with TRBD1. This CDR3 contains 17 residues. The trim removed 2 bases at V and 4 bases at J, leaving 7 bases unmatched. The germline V gene has CDR1 MNHEY and CDR2 SMNVEV (reference sequence). The CDR3 loop is CASSLRTGQGYNSPLHF. DNA for the CDR3: TGTGCCAGCAGTTTACGGACAGGGCAAGGGTATAATTCACCCCTCCACTTT.

This chain uses TRBV6-5 with TRBJ2-7; no reliable D call. Germline V gene data show CDR1 as MNHEY and CDR2 as SVGAGI. The CDR3 consists of 16 residues. Trimming took 2 bases from V and 4 from J, leaving 18 bases between them. CDR3 region: CASSYGRVADGYEQYF. Written as DNA, the CDR3 is TGTGCCAGCAGTTACGGCCGGGTGGCTGACGGGTACGAGCAGTACTTC.